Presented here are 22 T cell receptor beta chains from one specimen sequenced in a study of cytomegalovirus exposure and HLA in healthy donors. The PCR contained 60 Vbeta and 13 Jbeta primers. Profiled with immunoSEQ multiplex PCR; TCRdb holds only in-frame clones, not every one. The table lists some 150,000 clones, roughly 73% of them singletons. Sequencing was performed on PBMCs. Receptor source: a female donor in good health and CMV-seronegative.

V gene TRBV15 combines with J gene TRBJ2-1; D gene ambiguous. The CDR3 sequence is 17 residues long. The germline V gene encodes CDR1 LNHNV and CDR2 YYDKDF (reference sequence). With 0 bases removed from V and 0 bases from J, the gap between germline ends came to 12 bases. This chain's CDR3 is CATSRDHLKSSYNEQFF. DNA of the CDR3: TGTGCCACCAGCAGAGATCACTTGAAGAGCTCCTACAATGAGCAGTTCTTC.

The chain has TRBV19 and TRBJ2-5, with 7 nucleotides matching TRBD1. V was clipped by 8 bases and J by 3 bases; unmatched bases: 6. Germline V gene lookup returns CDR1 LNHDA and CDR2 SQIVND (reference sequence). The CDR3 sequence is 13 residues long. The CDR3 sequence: CASGNRGKETQYF. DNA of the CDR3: TGTGCCAGTGGCAACAGGGGAAAAGAGACCCAGTACTTC.

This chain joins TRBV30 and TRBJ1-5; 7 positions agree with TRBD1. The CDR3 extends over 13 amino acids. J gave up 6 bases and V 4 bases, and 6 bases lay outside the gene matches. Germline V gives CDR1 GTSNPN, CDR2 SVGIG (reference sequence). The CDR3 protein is CAWTRQGGQPQHF. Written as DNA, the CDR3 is TGTGCCTGGACCCGACAGGGCGGTCAGCCCCAGCATTTT.

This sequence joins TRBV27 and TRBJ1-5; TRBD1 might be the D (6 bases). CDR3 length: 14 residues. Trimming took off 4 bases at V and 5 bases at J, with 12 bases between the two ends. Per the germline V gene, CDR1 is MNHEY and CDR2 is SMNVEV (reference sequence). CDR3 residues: CASSSRTVDQPQHF. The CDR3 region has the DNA TGTGCCAGCAGTTCCCGGACAGTGGATCAGCCCCAGCATTTT.

The CDR3 loop is CASSIKELSPIEAFF. The CDR3 nucleotides read TGTGCCAGTAGTATAAAGGAGCTCTCGCCCATTGAAGCTTTCTTT. The chain joins TRBV19 to TRBJ1-1; D is ambiguous. CDR1 is LNHDA and CDR2 is SQIVND in the germline V gene (reference sequence). This CDR3 spans 15 amino acids. V was clipped by 2 bases and J by 7 bases, with 17 bases between them.

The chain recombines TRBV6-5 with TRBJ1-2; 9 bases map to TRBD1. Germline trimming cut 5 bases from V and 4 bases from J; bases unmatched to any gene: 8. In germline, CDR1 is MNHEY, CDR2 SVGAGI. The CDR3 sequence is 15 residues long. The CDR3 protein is CASSTRDRVTYGYTF. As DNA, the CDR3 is TGTGCCAGCAGTACCCGGGACAGGGTAACCTATGGCTACACCTTC.

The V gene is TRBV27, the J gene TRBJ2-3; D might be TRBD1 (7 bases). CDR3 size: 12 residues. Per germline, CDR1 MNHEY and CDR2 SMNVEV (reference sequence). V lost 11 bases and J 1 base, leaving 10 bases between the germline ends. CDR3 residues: CAGGTGTDTQYF. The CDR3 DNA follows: TGTGCCGGGGGGACAGGCACAGATACGCAGTATTTT.

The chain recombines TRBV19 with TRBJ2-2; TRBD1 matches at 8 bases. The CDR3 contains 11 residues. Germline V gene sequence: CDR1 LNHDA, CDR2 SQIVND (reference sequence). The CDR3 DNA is TGTGGAACAGGGGGAACCGGGGAGCTGTTTTTT. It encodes CGTGGTGELFF. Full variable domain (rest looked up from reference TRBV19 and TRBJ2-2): DGGITQSPKYLFRKEGQNVTLSCEQNLNHDAMYWYRQDPGQGLRLIYYSQIVNDFQKGDIAEGYSVSREKKESFPLTVTSAQKNPTAFYLCGTGGTGELFFGEGSRLTVL.

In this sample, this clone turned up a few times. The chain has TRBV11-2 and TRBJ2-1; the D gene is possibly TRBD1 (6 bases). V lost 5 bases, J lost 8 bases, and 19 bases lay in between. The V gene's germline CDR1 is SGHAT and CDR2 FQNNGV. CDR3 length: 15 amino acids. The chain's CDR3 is CASSRTGTLSHEQFF. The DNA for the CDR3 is TGTGCCAGCAGCCGCACCGGGACACTCTCCCATGAGCAGTTCTTC.

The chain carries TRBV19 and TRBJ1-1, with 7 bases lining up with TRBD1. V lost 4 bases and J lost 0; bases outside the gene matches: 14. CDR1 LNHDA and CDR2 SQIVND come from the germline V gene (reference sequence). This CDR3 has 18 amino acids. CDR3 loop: CASSSDREKHLVNTEAFF. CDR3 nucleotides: TGTGCCAGTAGTAGCGACAGGGAAAAGCACCTTGTGAACACTGAAGCTTTCTTT.

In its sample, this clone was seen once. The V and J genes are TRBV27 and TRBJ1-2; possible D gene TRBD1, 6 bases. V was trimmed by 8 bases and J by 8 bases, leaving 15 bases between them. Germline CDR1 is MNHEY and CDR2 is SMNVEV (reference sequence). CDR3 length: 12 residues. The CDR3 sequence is CASATGGKGYTF. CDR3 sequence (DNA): TGTGCCAGCGCTACGGGGGGCAAAGGCTACACCTTC.

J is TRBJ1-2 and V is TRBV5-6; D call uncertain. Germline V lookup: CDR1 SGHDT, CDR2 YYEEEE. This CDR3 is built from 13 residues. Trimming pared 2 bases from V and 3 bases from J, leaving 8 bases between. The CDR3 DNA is TGTGCCAGCAGCTTAGCGGCAGACTATGGCTACACCTTC. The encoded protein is CASSLAADYGYTF. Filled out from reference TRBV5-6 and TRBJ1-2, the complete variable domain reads DAGVTQSPTHLIKTRGQQVTLRCSPKSGHDTVSWYQQALGQGPQFIFQYYEEEERQRGNFPDRFSGHQFPNYSSELNVNALLLGDSALYLCASSLAADYGYTFGSGTRLTVV.

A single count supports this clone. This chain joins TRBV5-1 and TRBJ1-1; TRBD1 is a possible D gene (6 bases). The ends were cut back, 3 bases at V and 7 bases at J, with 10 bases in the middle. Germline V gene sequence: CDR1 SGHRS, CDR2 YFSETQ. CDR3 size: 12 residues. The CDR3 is CASSYTTGEAFF. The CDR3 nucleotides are TGCGCCAGCAGCTATACGACAGGTGAAGCTTTCTTT.

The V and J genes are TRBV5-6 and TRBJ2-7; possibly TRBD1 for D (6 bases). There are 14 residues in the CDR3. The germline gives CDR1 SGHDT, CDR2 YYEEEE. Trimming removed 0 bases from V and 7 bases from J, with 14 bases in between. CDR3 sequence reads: CASSLVAGAGEQYF. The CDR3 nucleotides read TGTGCCAGCAGCTTGGTGGCAGGGGCCGGGGAGCAGTACTTC.

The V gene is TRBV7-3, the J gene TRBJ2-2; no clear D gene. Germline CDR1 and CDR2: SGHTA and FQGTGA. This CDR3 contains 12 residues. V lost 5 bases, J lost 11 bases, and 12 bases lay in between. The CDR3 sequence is CASSQTNRELFF. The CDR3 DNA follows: TGTGCCAGCAGCCAAACTAACCGTGAGCTGTTTTTT.

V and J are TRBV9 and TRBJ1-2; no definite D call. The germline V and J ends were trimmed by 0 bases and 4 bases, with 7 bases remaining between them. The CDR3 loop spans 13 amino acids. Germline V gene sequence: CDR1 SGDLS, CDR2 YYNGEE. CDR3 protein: CASSVDGPYGYTF. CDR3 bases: TGTGCCAGCAGCGTAGACGGTCCCTATGGCTACACCTTC.

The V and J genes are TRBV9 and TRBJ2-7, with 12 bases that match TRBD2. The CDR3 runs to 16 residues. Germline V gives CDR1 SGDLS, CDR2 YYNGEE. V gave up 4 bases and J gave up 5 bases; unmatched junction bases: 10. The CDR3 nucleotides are TGTGCCAGCAGCCCATCTACTAGCGGGAGGATCGACGAGCAGTACTTC. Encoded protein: CASSPSTSGRIDEQYF. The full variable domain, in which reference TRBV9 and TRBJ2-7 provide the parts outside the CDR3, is DSGVTQTPKHLITATGQRVTLRCSPRSGDLSVYWYQQSLDQGLQFLIQYYNGEERAKGNILERFSAQQFPDLHSELNLSSLELGDSALYFCASSPSTSGRIDEQYFGPGTRLTVT.

The CDR3 here is CASSAYAMNTEAFF. Written as DNA, the CDR3 is TGTGCCAGTAGTGCGTACGCTATGAACACTGAAGCTTTCTTT. The rearrangement uses TRBV19 and TRBJ1-1; D gene unclear. Germline V gives CDR1 LNHDA, CDR2 SQIVND (reference sequence). The CDR3 has 14 residues. The ends were cut back, 5 bases at V and 0 bases at J, with 10 bases in the middle.

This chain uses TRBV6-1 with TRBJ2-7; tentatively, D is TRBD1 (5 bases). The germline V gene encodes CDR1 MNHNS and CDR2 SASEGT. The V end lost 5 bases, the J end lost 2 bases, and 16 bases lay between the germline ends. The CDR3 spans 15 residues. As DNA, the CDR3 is TGTGCCAGCAGTTTTGCCGGACACGCGCCCTACGAGCAGTACTTC. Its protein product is CASSFAGHAPYEQYF.

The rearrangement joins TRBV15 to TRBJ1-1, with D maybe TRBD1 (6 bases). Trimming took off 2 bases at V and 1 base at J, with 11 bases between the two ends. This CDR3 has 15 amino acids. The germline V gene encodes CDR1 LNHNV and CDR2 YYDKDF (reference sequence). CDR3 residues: CATSRNRATNTEAFF. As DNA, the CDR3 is TGTGCCACCAGCAGAAACAGGGCGACGAACACTGAAGCTTTCTTT. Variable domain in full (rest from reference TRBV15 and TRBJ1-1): DAMVIQNPRYQVTQFGKPVTLSCSQTLNHNVMYWYQQKSSQAPKLLFHYYDKDFNNEADTPDNFQSRRPNTSFCFLDIRSPGLGDTAMYLCATSRNRATNTEAFFGQGTRLTVV.

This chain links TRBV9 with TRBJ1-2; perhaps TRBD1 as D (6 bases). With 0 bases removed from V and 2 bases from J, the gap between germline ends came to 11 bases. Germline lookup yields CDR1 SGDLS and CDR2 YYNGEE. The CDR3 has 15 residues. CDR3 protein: CASSVDGGLNYGYTF. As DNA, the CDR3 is TGTGCCAGCAGCGTAGACGGGGGGCTGAACTATGGCTACACCTTC.

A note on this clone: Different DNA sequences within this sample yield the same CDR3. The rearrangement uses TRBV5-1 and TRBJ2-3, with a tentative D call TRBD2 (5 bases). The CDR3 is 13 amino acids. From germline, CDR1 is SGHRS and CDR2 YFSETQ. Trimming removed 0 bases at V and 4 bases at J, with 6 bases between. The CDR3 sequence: CASSLEGADTQYF. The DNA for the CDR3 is TGCGCCAGCAGCTTGGAGGGAGCAGATACGCAGTATTTT.